This TCR beta chain was obtained from a study of T cell repertoires in cytomegalovirus infection. TCRdb used MiXCR to reprocess the reads, holding one entry per CDR3 protein. The sample records more than 250,000 distinct CDR3 sequences, 25% being singletons. The sample holds a few counts of this clonotype. Its antigen is not identified. Overall study results and limits: In two of eight donors, the top clonotype was HLA-C-restricted CMV-specific.

The specimen was cultured PBMCs, collected from culture after CMV antigen stimulation. The source of this sequence is a human donor in good health (CMV status not recorded). Some clones in this sample may be carry-over from other donors' samples.

The chain's CDR3 is CASIQAGGETQYF. The CDR3 nucleotides read TGTGCCAGCATACAAGCGGGAGGAGAGACCCAGTACTTC. This chain uses TRBV7-9 with TRBJ2-5; 9 positions match TRBD2. In germline, CDR1 is SEHNR, CDR2 FQNEAQ (reference sequence). The CDR3 spans 13 residues. The trim removed 7 bases at V and 4 bases at J, leaving 4 bases unmatched. Looking up the rest from reference TRBV7-9 and TRBJ2-5 gives the full variable domain: DTGVSQNPRHKITKRGQNVTFRCDPISEHNRLYWYRQTLGQGPEFLTYFQNEAQLEKSRLLSDRFSAERPKGSFSTLEIQRTEQGDSAMYLCASIQAGGETQYFGPGTRLLVL.